This T cell receptor beta chain was identified in a study of cytomegalovirus exposure and HLA in healthy donors. Across the whole study: Unique TCRs from HLA-typed donors, 85 million to 100 million of them, were held in an early data release.

The PCR contained 60 Vbeta and 13 Jbeta primers. Profiled with immunoSEQ multiplex PCR; TCRdb holds only in-frame clones, not every one. The sample has 150,000 to 200,000 clones, around four fifths seen once. V gave up 5 bases and J gave up 6 bases, with 20 bases separating them. This CDR3 contains 16 residues. Germline assignment: CDR1 SNHLY and CDR2 FYNNEI. In regard to this clone: Its antigen is as yet unknown.

Study-level findings and limits: Researchers reportedly found TCR beta sequences accurately predicted most subjects' HLA-A and HLA-B alleles.

The sequenced sample was PBMCs. This chain joins TRBV2 and TRBJ2-1, with D possibly being TRBD2 (6 bases). This receptor was taken from a female donor in good health and CMV-seronegative. CDR3 nucleotides: TGTGCCAGCAGTTCTACTAGGCCCCTCGGGAGCAATGAGCAGTTCTTC. It encodes CASSSTRPLGSNEQFF.